This TCR beta chain derives from a study of response to subunit inactivated influenza vaccine. Study conclusions and caveats: There was a suggestion from the authors that each seasonal influenza vaccination recruits few new T cells.

Note on this clonotype: Its antigen is currently unknown.

The CDR3 totals 14 residues. V shed 6 bases and J 1 base; nucleotides not matched to a gene: 5. TCRdb reprocessed the RT-PCR reads via MiXCR and lists one record per CDR3 protein. Of fewer than 700,000 distinct CDR3 sequences in the sample, approximately 12% are singletons; the top ten hold 10% to 15%. This sequence originates from a man aged 50 or older who received an inactivated influenza vaccine. The chain is built from TRBV12-3 or TRBV12-4 and TRBJ2-5, with 7 bases identical to TRBD1. Sequencing used PBMCs from blood, obtained roughly 6 weeks after vaccination. The CDR3 here is CASSKGQVQETQYF. CDR3 DNA sequence: TGTGCCAGCAGCAAAGGACAGGTCCAAGAGACCCAGTACTTC.